Sequencing of this T cell receptor beta chain was carried out in a study of shared clonotypes between healthy human individuals. Profiling relied on immunoSEQ multiplex PCR, and the TCRdb table lists in-frame clones only, not all of them. The table lists approximately 500,000 clones, roughly 80% of them singletons. Germline CDR1 and CDR2: LGHNA and YNFKEQ. Trimming took 1 base from V and 15 from J; bases not matched to a gene: 10. The CDR3 has 14 residues. The sample consisted of PBMCs. The sequence came from a middle-aged woman in good health. Some clones in this sample may be carry-over from other donors' samples. J is TRBJ2-1 and V is TRBV4-2; 9 bases match TRBD2. The CDR3 nucleotides read TGTGCCAGCAGCCAAGTTGGTAGCGGGAGACGCGGGTTCTTC. Encoded protein: CASSQVGSGRRGFF.